These 18 T cell receptor beta chains share one sample of origin, sequenced in a study of regulatory T cells in long-lasting Graves disease (dated by TCRdb to the early 2020s). The library relied on multiplex PCR. The instrument was an Illumina HiSeq 4000. TCR beta libraries were built with iRepertoire HTBI primers and Arm-PCR amplification of CDR3 regions. Through fastp at Q25 and MiXCR, TCRdb rebuilt clones from the public reads, retaining in-frame beta chains. CDR3 protein duplicates are merged, each entry listing the most common genes and DNA. This sample has 300,000 to 350,000 distinct CDR3 sequences in its table, and about 19% of those were observed once. Roughly 27% of the sample rests with the top ten. In light of the paper, this sample's time point label describes: persistent/refractory GD, antithyroid drugs over 5 years with positive TRAb. For both TCR sequencing and RNA sequencing, RNA was extracted from PBMCs in TRIzol.

This sample comprised peripheral blood mononuclear cells (PBMCs), obtained when the disease was refractory, from a patient treated with antithyroid drugs. These receptors originate from a female donor with Graves disease.

This clonotype came up many times. The chain employs TRBV27 and TRBJ1-6; D remains unclear. The V and J ends lost 2 bases and 0 bases respectively, with 20 bases between them. The CDR3 covers 20 residues. CDR1 is MNHEY and CDR2 is SMNVEV in the germline V gene (reference sequence). CDR3 coding DNA: TGTGCCAGCAGTTTAAACGAAACGAGTCCCCCGAGCTCCTATAATTCACCCCTCCACTTT. Residues: CASSLNETSPPSSYNSPLHF.

This clonotype was seen a single time. The junction departs from the called germline gene at one end, perhaps through a read error. The chain joins TRBV16 to TRBJ1-5; TRBD1 is a possible D gene (5 bases). The CDR3 spans 14 residues. Germline CDR1 KGHSY, CDR2 FQNENV. The CDR3 nucleotides are TGTGCCAGCACCCAAGACAGACCTGATCAGCCCCAGCATTTT. Translating gives CASTQDRPDQPQHF.

This clonotype was recorded many times. The chain couples TRBV28 to TRBJ2-7, with D perhaps matching TRBD2 (6 bases). CDR3 length: 12 residues. Trimming pared 8 bases from V and 4 bases from J, leaving 12 bases between. Germline CDR1 reads MDHEN; CDR2 reads SYDVKM. CDR3 protein: CASAPGRYEQYF. In DNA, the CDR3 is TGTGCCAGCGCTCCAGGGAGGTACGAGCAGTACTTC.

In this sample, this clonotype turned up many times. The rearrangement uses TRBV2 and TRBJ1-5, with D tentatively TRBD1 (5 bases). In germline, CDR1 is SNHLY, CDR2 FYNNEI. The CDR3 covers 16 residues. Trimming removed 2 bases from V and 1 base from J, with 12 bases in between. The CDR3 nucleotides read TGTGCCAGCAGTGAATACAGGACCTTGAGCAATCAGCCCCAGCATTTT. This gives the protein CASSEYRTLSNQPQHF.

In its sample, this clonotype was seen many times. The V call is TRBV5-1, the J call TRBJ2-7; TRBD1 or TRBD2 may be the D gene (6 bases each). The V end was cut by 4 bases, the J end by 0 bases, with 14 bases between. The CDR3 totals 15 residues. Germline CDR1 reads SGHRS; CDR2 reads YFSETQ. CDR3: CASSGGTTYSYEQYF. CDR3 coding DNA: TGCGCCAGCAGCGGCGGGACAACCTACTCCTACGAGCAGTACTTC.

This clonotype has ten or more counts. The CDR3 spells CASSFQGNGYTF. CDR3 bases: TGTGCCAGCAGTTTCCAGGGTAATGGCTACACCTTC. The chain combines TRBV27 with TRBJ1-2; D might be TRBD1 (5 bases). The CDR3 runs to 12 residues. Between the trimmed V and J ends, which lost 3 bases and 6 bases, there was a span of 8 bases. From germline, CDR1 is MNHEY and CDR2 SMNVEV (reference sequence).

This clonotype was counted between two and nine times. The chain links TRBV20-1 to TRBJ1-1; D remains unclear. The V gene lost 6 bases and the J gene lost 1 base, with 6 bases spanning the gap. This CDR3 contains 11 residues. Germline CDR1 is DFQATT and CDR2 is SNEGSKA (reference sequence). The CDR3 region is CSATWNTEAFF. In DNA, the CDR3 is TGCAGTGCCACGTGGAACACTGAAGCTTTCTTT.

There are a few counts of this clonotype. J is TRBJ1-5 and V is TRBV20-1, with D hard to call. Germline values: CDR1 DFQATT, CDR2 SNEGSKA (reference sequence). The V and J ends lost 6 bases and 6 bases respectively, with 15 bases between them. The CDR3 contains 13 residues. As DNA, the CDR3 is TGCAGTGCATCGACGTCCAGGCTTCAGCCCCAGCATTTT. This gives the protein CSASTSRLQPQHF.

The V call is TRBV20-1, the J call TRBJ2-5; 11 nucleotides match TRBD2. The J segment lost 5 bases and the V segment lost 6 bases, leaving 5 bases of the junction unmatched. The CDR3 spans 13 residues. Germline CDR1 and CDR2: DFQATT and SNEGSKA (reference sequence). The CDR3 loop reads CSALSGGAETQYF. The DNA for the CDR3 is TGCAGTGCCCTTAGCGGGGGGGCGGAGACCCAGTACTTC.

A word on this clonotype: Its ends do not fully match the called genes, so a read error is possible. The chain couples TRBV10-3 to TRBJ2-6; TRBD1 agrees at 8 bases. From germline, CDR1 is ENHRY and CDR2 SYGVKD. The CDR3 is 19 residues long. This CDR3 reads CAISEAPGQAESGANVLTF. CDR3 nucleotides: TGTGCCATCAGTGAAGCCCCGGGACAGGCGGAATCTGGGGCCAACGTCCTAACTTTC.

This clonotype was recorded a few times. At one of its ends the junction is not consistent with the germline gene, which may arise from a read error. V gene TRBV18 combines with J gene TRBJ1-3; TRBD1 matches 10 bases. CDR1 and CDR2 from the germline V gene are KGHSH and LQKENI. The CDR3 runs 16 residues. The CDR3 loop is CASSPQGQGYGNTTYF. CDR3 nucleotide sequence: TGTGCCAGCTCACCCCAGGGACAGGGGTACGGAAACACCACATATTTT.

The table lists this clonotype with many counts. J is TRBJ1-5 and V is TRBV27, with TRBD1 identical over 9 bases. V shed 7 bases and J 4 bases; nucleotides not matched to a gene: 5. The germline V gene has CDR1 MNHEY and CDR2 SMNVEV (reference sequence). The CDR3 contains 14 residues. Here the CDR3 reads CASTRQGDNQPQHF. DNA for the CDR3: TGTGCCAGCACTCGACAGGGGGATAATCAGCCCCAGCATTTT.

As regards this clonotype: This sequence may be a read error, since a much larger clone differs from it by one base. The chain uses TRBV5-1 and TRBJ1-6; D is ambiguous. The CDR3 runs to 14 residues. The germline CDR1 and CDR2 sequences are SGHRS and YFSETQ. In DNA, the CDR3 is TGCGCCAGCAGCTTACGGAGCCAGGATTCATCCCTCCACTTT. Protein product: CASSLRSQDSSLHF.

This clonotype was detected a few times. The CDR3 region has the DNA TGCGCCAGCCAATGGGGGACAGGCCAAGAGACCCAGTACTTC. Translated, it gives CASQWGTGQETQYF. The genes are TRBV5-1 and TRBJ2-5; TRBD1 matches 8 bases. This CDR3 spans 14 amino acids. Germline V gives CDR1 SGHRS, CDR2 YFSETQ. Losses at the gene ends were 7 bases for V and 1 base for J; bases not matched to a gene: 6.

This clonotype was detected a few times. The CDR3, as DNA: TGTGCCAGCAGCGTTGGGACCCATACCAACTATGGCTACACCTTC. Its protein is CASSVGTHTNYGYTF. The chain joins TRBV9 to TRBJ1-2; weak D call: TRBD1 (5 bases). The CDR3 is made up of 15 amino acids. Germline V gene lookup returns CDR1 SGDLS and CDR2 YYNGEE. The V gene lost 2 bases and the J gene lost 2 bases, with 13 bases spanning the gap.

This clonotype was found many times. The chain is built from TRBV6-5 and TRBJ1-5; D possibly corresponds to TRBD1 (5 bases). The CDR3 extends over 15 amino acids. The V end was cut by 2 bases, the J end by 6 bases, with 14 bases between. CDR1 MNHEY and CDR2 SVGAGI come from the germline V gene. The CDR3, as DNA: TGTGCCAGCAGTTACACGGCAGGGCGGATTCAGCCCCAGCATTTT. It encodes CASSYTAGRIQPQHF.

The chain employs TRBV5-8 and TRBJ1-2, with 7 positions matching TRBD1. CDR1 and CDR2 (germline): SGHTS, YDEGEE. The CDR3 length is 12 residues. Unmatched junction bases numbered 8, after V lost 10 bases and J lost 5 bases. CDR3 sequence reads: CAGAQGTYGYTF. Here the CDR3 DNA reads TGTGCCGGGGCACAGGGGACGTATGGCTACACCTTC.

This clonotype has at least ten counts. The V call is TRBV7-9, the J call TRBJ1-4; D not certain. The germline V and J ends were trimmed by 3 bases and 6 bases, with 5 bases remaining between them. CDR1 is SEHNR, CDR2 FQNEAQ, per germline (reference sequence). This CDR3 is 12 amino acids long. This CDR3 reads CASSFRDEKLFF. The CDR3, as DNA: TGTGCCAGCAGCTTTCGAGATGAAAAACTGTTTTTT.